Shown below are 30 T cell receptor beta chains from a single sample sequenced in a study of T cell repertoires in aging, cancer and after chemotherapy. Rearranged V-D-J TRB sequences were amplified with a mixed TRB-A/B primer pool. Using its own MiXCR run on the multiplex PCR reads, TCRdb lists one record per CDR3 protein. The sample lists about 630 distinct CDR3 sequences, roughly 25% occurring once. TCR beta rearrangements were amplified from peripheral blood genomic DNA. The sample was blood. The receptors derive from a human donor with a solid tumor.

This clonotype showed up just a few times. This sequence joins TRBV27 and TRBJ1-2; D is unclear. There are 13 residues in the CDR3. Germline CDR1 reads MNHEY; CDR2 reads SMNVEV (reference sequence). Trimming stripped 5 bases from V and 4 bases from J, with 11 bases between. The CDR3 region is CASSLGPLYGYTF. The CDR3 DNA follows: TGTGCCAGCAGTCTCGGACCCCTCTATGGCTACACCTTC.

As for this clonotype: A much larger clone differs from this one at a single base, so this may be a read error. The conserved phenylalanine or tryptophan is not found at the CDR3 terminus, so this likely reflects a read error. The chain combines TRBV15 with TRBJ2-1; perhaps D is TRBD1 or TRBD2 (6 bases each). Germline CDR1 reads LNHNV; CDR2 reads YYDKDF (reference sequence). The CDR3 spans 16 residues. Trimming removed 0 bases at V and 1 base at J, with 10 bases between. As DNA, the CDR3 is TGTGCCACCAGCAGAGATCCGGGGGCGTCCTACAATGAGCAGTTCTCC. Encoded protein: CATSRDPGASYNEQFS.

This clonotype rates as large. The CDR3 loop is CASRAGNKNIQYF. In DNA, the CDR3 is TGTGCCAGCAGGGCAGGCAATAAAAACATTCAGTACTTC. The rearrangement joins TRBV6-9 to TRBJ2-4; D gene uncertain. CDR1 is MNHGY and CDR2 is SVAAGI in the germline V gene. V lost 6 bases and J lost 4, with 10 bases in between. The CDR3 has 13 amino acids.

The V gene is TRBV20-1, the J gene TRBJ2-1; TRBD2 aligns across 10 bases. There are 15 residues in the CDR3. V dropped 4 bases and J dropped 6; count of bases not matched to a gene: 9. Germline-derived CDR1 and CDR2 are DFQATT and SNEGSKA (reference sequence). Here the CDR3 reads CSAMAAGGRFNEQFF. CDR3 coding DNA: TGCAGTGCTATGGCAGCGGGGGGGCGCTTCAATGAGCAGTTCTTC.

This clonotype was seen only once. The chain employs TRBV5-5 and TRBJ2-7; unclear D gene. Trimming pared 0 bases from V and 3 bases from J, leaving 10 bases between. Germline CDR1 reads SGHKS; CDR2 reads YYEKEE (reference sequence). This CDR3 is built from 14 residues. The DNA of the CDR3 is TGTGCCAGCAGCTTGGGGCCTCCGGGCTACGAGCAGTACTTC. Translating gives CASSLGPPGYEQYF.

V is TRBV11-1 and J is TRBJ2-3, with 10 bases matching TRBD2. The trim removed 1 base at V and 2 bases at J, leaving 15 bases unmatched. The CDR3 loop spans 20 amino acids. Germline values: CDR1 SGHAT, CDR2 FQDESV (reference sequence). The CDR3 sequence is CASSLDFSWASGGDTDTQYF. The CDR3, as DNA: TGTGCCAGCAGCTTAGATTTCTCGTGGGCTAGCGGGGGAGACACAGATACGCAGTATTTT. Full variable domain (rest looked up from reference TRBV11-1 and TRBJ2-3): EAEVAQSPRYKITEKSQAVAFWCDPISGHATLYWYRQILGQGPELLVQFQDESVVDDSQLPKDRFSAERLKGVDSTLKIQPAELGDSAMYLCASSLDFSWASGGDTDTQYFGPGTRLTVL.

This clonotype is judged medium-sized. The V and J genes are TRBV6-6 and TRBJ2-3; 8 nucleotides match TRBD1. Germline assignment: CDR1 MNHNY and CDR2 SVGAGI (reference sequence). The CDR3 covers 14 residues. Unmatched junction bases numbered 7, after V lost 5 bases and J lost 6 bases. CDR3 protein: CASSNRTGWDTQYF. The CDR3 DNA reads TGTGCCAGCAGTAACCGGACAGGGTGGGATACGCAGTATTTT.

By share, this clonotype ranks as large (0.1 to 1%). This chain uses TRBV6-5 with TRBJ1-6, with D perhaps matching TRBD1 (6 bases). Deletions cut 0 bases from V and 5 bases from J, with 8 bases between. Germline values: CDR1 MNHEY, CDR2 SVGAGI. This CDR3 spans 15 amino acids. CDR3 loop: CASSYSNRDNSPLHF. For the CDR3, the DNA is TGTGCCAGCAGTTACTCGAACAGGGATAATTCACCCCTCCACTTT.

Within the sample, this clonotype is large (0.1 to 1%). This rearrangement joins TRBV6-5 to TRBJ2-1, with D possibly being TRBD1 or TRBD2 (7 bases each). This CDR3 has 16 amino acids. Germline V gene lookup returns CDR1 MNHEY and CDR2 SVGAGI. Trimming took 7 bases from V and 7 from J, leaving 23 bases between them. CDR3 sequence reads: CASTHNGGTAGNEQFF. The CDR3 region has the DNA TGTGCCAGCACCCATAACGGTGGGACAGCGGGGAATGAGCAGTTCTTC.

This clonotype is classed as medium-sized. This chain connects TRBV5-4 to TRBJ2-7; perhaps TRBD1 as D (5 bases). This CDR3 comprises 15 residues. Trimming removed 4 bases from V and 5 bases from J, with 19 bases in between. CDR1 is SGHNT and CDR2 is YYREEE in the germline V gene (reference sequence). The CDR3 region has the DNA TGTGCCAGCAGCCCACGTCCTCAGGGATGGGACGAGCAGTACTTC. Amino acids: CASSPRPQGWDEQYF.

As concerns this clonotype: Being one base from a much bigger clone, this may be a read error. The chain uses TRBV5-4 and TRBJ2-7; 9 positions agree with TRBD1. Germline CDR1 is SGHNT and CDR2 is YYREEE (reference sequence). The CDR3 length is 15 residues. The V segment lost 4 bases and the J segment 2 bases; nucleotides outside the gene matches: 7. The CDR3 DNA follows: TGTGCCAGCAGCCAAGCCGGACAGGGGACCTACGAGCAGTACTTC. Residues: CASSQAGQGTYEQYF.

This clonotype qualifies as large. The chain carries TRBV6-5 and TRBJ1-5; 10 bases are shared with TRBD1. V gave up 6 bases and J gave up 6 bases; unmatched junction bases: 5. CDR3 length: 14 amino acids. The germline V gene encodes CDR1 MNHEY and CDR2 SVGAGI. The CDR3 protein is CASRSDRGGQPQHF. In nucleotides, the CDR3 is TGTGCCAGCAGATCGGACAGGGGGGGTCAGCCCCAGCATTTT.

Sample share makes this clonotype medium-sized. The chain combines TRBV7-6 with TRBJ2-1, with TRBD2 matching over 8 bases. The junction had 8 bases not matched to a gene; V was cut back by 3 bases and J by 7 bases. Germline loops: CDR1 SGHVS, CDR2 FNYEAQ. CDR3 length: 15 amino acids. The CDR3 region is CASSFGGAAGNEQFF. The DNA of the CDR3 is TGTGCCAGCAGCTTCGGGGGGGCCGCAGGGAATGAGCAGTTCTTC.

V and J are TRBV7-9 and TRBJ2-7; the match to TRBD1 covers 11 bases. The germline CDR1 and CDR2 sequences are SEHNR and FQNEAQ (reference sequence). The V segment lost 2 bases and the J segment 6 bases; nucleotides outside the gene matches: 6. The CDR3 is made up of 15 amino acids. CDR3 region: CASSLKGQGGGEQYF. CDR3 DNA: TGTGCCAGCAGCTTAAAGGGACAGGGGGGAGGCGAGCAGTACTTC.

This clonotype was seen once. The chain combines TRBV14 with TRBJ2-5; TRBD1 might be the D (6 bases). The CDR3 is 14 residues long. Germline CDR1 SGHDN, CDR2 FVKESK. The V and J ends lost 3 bases and 5 bases respectively, with 13 bases between them. For the CDR3, the DNA is TGTGCCAGCAGCCAGGGGGCGCGATCGGAGACCCAGTACTTC. Its translation is CASSQGARSETQYF.

A few counts support this clonotype. The rearrangement uses TRBV20-1 and TRBJ2-5; 13 nucleotides match TRBD2. This CDR3 comprises 17 residues. Germline trimming cut 1 base from V and 5 bases from J; bases unmatched to any gene: 10. The germline V gene has CDR1 DFQATT and CDR2 SNEGSKA (reference sequence). DNA of the CDR3: TGCAGTGCTAGAGGGTCCGGGACTAGCGGGGTGTCGGAGACCCAGTACTTC. Its translation is CSARGSGTSGVSETQYF.

The chain uses TRBV7-9 and TRBJ2-5; 11 nucleotides agree with TRBD2. Germline V CDR1 and CDR2: SEHNR, FQNEAQ (reference sequence). The CDR3 consists of 16 residues. Germline trimming cut 1 base from V and 5 bases from J; bases unmatched to any gene: 6. The CDR3 region is CASSLDSGGARETQYF. CDR3 in DNA: TGTGCCAGCAGCTTAGATAGCGGGGGGGCCCGGGAGACCCAGTACTTC.

This clonotype was seen just once. J is TRBJ2-6 and V is TRBV15, with D unclear. Germline V gene lookup returns CDR1 LNHNV and CDR2 YYDKDF (reference sequence). V shed 5 bases and J shed 4 bases, with 12 bases lying between them. The CDR3 sequence is 15 residues long. The DNA of the CDR3 is TGTGCCACCAGCGCACGGACGGCGGGGGCCAACGTCCTGACTTTC. The encoded protein is CATSARTAGANVLTF.

This clonotype has only one observation. V usage is TRBV6-4 and J usage is TRBJ1-5; 10 bases line up with TRBD1. Germline assignment: CDR1 MRHNA and CDR2 SNTAGT. The CDR3 loop spans 17 amino acids. The V and J ends lost 7 bases and 3 bases, in that order; junction bases with no gene match: 12. Here the CDR3 DNA reads TGTGCCAGCAATCCTAGACAGGGGGCGCCTTACAATCAGCCCCAGCATTTT. Amino acids: CASNPRQGAPYNQPQHF.

The rearrangement links TRBV20-1 to TRBJ1-6; D is possibly TRBD1 (6 bases). This CDR3 region has 14 residues. V was cut by 3 bases and J by 9 bases, with 15 bases left in between. Germline assignment: CDR1 DFQATT and CDR2 SNEGSKA (reference sequence). The CDR3 loop is CSASGGGHGSPLHF. CDR3 nucleotides: TGCAGTGCTAGCGGCGGGGGGCATGGTTCACCCCTCCACTTT.

The chain employs TRBV20-1 and TRBJ2-3, with 8 bases fitting TRBD2. In germline, CDR1 is DFQATT, CDR2 SNEGSKA (reference sequence). This CDR3 region has 14 residues. Trimming took 0 bases from V and 7 from J; bases not matched to a gene: 6. CDR3 loop: CSARDRRGGHTQYF. In DNA, the CDR3 is TGCAGTGCTAGAGATCGACGGGGGGGACATACGCAGTATTTT.

Judged by abundance, this clonotype is hyperexpanded (1% or more). The chain is built from TRBV15 and TRBJ2-6; 7 bases map to TRBD1. J lost 2 bases, V lost 4 bases, and 2 bases had no gene match. This CDR3 is 15 amino acids long. Germline V lookup: CDR1 LNHNV, CDR2 YYDKDF (reference sequence). The CDR3 here is CATSTDRAGANVLTF. The CDR3 DNA is TGTGCCACCAGCACTGACAGGGCTGGGGCCAACGTCCTGACTTTC.

CDR3 bases: TGTGCCAGAAGGGAGGGGACCGGACAGCTCTCCTACGAGCAGTACTTC. Its protein product is CARREGTGQLSYEQYF. The chain uses TRBV6-5 and TRBJ2-7, with D perhaps TRBD2 (7 bases). The germline V gene encodes CDR1 MNHEY and CDR2 SVGAGI. Trimming cost V 9 bases and J 0 bases, with 21 bases left between them. There are 16 residues in the CDR3.

The rearrangement joins TRBV4-3 to TRBJ1-3; D possibly corresponds to TRBD1 (5 bases). This CDR3 region has 19 residues. Germline V gives CDR1 LGHNA, CDR2 YSLEER. V dropped 0 bases and J dropped 0 bases, with 18 bases sitting between them. For the CDR3, the DNA is TGCGCCAGCAGCCAAGATACGATGGAGGGGCTATTCTCTGGAAACACCATATATTTT. Its translation is CASSQDTMEGLFSGNTIYF.

The V gene is TRBV29-1, the J gene TRBJ1-3; no reliable D call. This CDR3 comprises 16 residues. Germline assignment: CDR1 SQVTM and CDR2 ANQGSEA. V was trimmed by 3 bases and J by 0 bases, leaving 15 bases between them. The CDR3 DNA follows: TGCAGCGTTGACGGTTGCGGCAGACGCTCTGGAAACACCATATATTTT. This sequence encodes CSVDGCGRRSGNTIYF.

A word on this clonotype: This clone may be a read error of a much larger clone one base away. The rearrangement links TRBV6-2 or TRBV6-3 to TRBJ2-3; TRBD1 agrees at 10 bases. Trimming removed 6 bases from V and 1 base from J; junction bases left unmatched: 13. The CDR3 totals 18 residues. Germline CDR1 and CDR2: MNHEY and SVGEGT. DNA of the CDR3: TGTGCCAGCAGAGGCCGGGACAGGGGATTTATTCGCACAGATACGCAGTATTTT. Its translation: CASRGRDRGFIRTDTQYF.

This chain joins TRBV5-1 and TRBJ2-7, with a weak D call TRBD2 (6 bases). V was pared by 4 bases and J by 1 base, with 21 bases between. From germline, CDR1 is SGHRS and CDR2 YFSETQ. The CDR3 is made up of 17 amino acids. CDR3: CASSPSAGFLKSYEQYF. CDR3 in DNA: TGCGCCAGCAGCCCTTCTGCGGGGTTCCTTAAGTCCTACGAGCAGTACTTC.

Sample share makes this clonotype large (0.1 to 1%). The rearrangement joins TRBV11-1 to TRBJ1-3, with 8 nucleotides matching TRBD1. Germline V gene sequence: CDR1 SGHAT, CDR2 FQDESV (reference sequence). After removal of 5 bases from V and 4 bases from J, the junction contained 7 bases not matched to a gene. The length of the CDR3 is 15 residues. CDR3 sequence: CASSQDRVRGNTIYF. The CDR3 DNA follows: TGTGCCAGCAGCCAGGACAGGGTGCGCGGAAACACCATATATTTT.

The rearrangement uses TRBV4-3 and TRBJ2-5; the match to TRBD2 covers 11 bases. The CDR3 runs 17 residues. The ends lost 0 bases at V and 5 bases at J; junction bases unmatched: 8. Germline V gene sequence: CDR1 LGHNA, CDR2 YSLEER. For the CDR3, the DNA is TGCGCCAGCAGCCAAGACCTAGCGGGGGGCTCCGACGAGACCCAGTACTTC. It specifies CASSQDLAGGSDETQYF.

By share, this clonotype counts as large. V is TRBV11-1 and J is TRBJ2-5; 8 bases map to TRBD1. With V trimmed by 5 bases and J by 5 bases, 7 bases remained unmatched. From germline, CDR1 is SGHAT and CDR2 FQDESV (reference sequence). The CDR3 contains 14 residues. Written as DNA, the CDR3 is TGTGCCAGCAGCCCAAGGACAGGGCTGGAGACCCAGTACTTC. Translated, it gives CASSPRTGLETQYF.